Listed below are T cell receptor beta chains from one sample, sequenced in a study of blood T cell repertoires in COVID-19. TCRdb's copy holds only in-frame clones and misses some; the assay was immunoSEQ multiplex PCR. The table has about 220,000 clones, about 88% seen once. The specimen sequenced was PBMCs or T cells enriched from blood (not recorded which). These receptors were collected from a woman aged 25 to 39 who had recovered from COVID-19. The CDR3 runs from the conserved cysteine through the conserved F or W. Fields, in order: D gene, clone size, J gene, V gene, CDR3 DNA, CDR3 protein. D genes are given only for firm matches. A row's size may be missing; if present it is once, few, many or a size class.

TRBD1 | - | TRBJ1-1 | TRBV7-8 | TGTGCCAGCCGAAGACAGGGGAAGGGCACTGAAGCTTTCTTT | CASRRQGKGTEAFF
- | - | TRBJ1-5 | TRBV3-1/TRBV3-2 | TGTGCCAGCAGCCAAGCACGGGATAGCAATCAGCCCCAGCATTTT | CASSQARDSNQPQHF
TRBD1 | - | TRBJ1-2 | TRBV7-9 | TGTGCCAGCAGCTTACACGTAGACAGGGGCTATGGCTACACCTTC | CASSLHVDRGYGYTF
- | few | TRBJ2-2 | TRBV7-3 | TGTGCCAGCAGCTTAAATGGCGGGAACACCGGGGAGCTGTTTTTT | CASSLNGGNTGELFF
TRBD1 | - | TRBJ1-1 | TRBV5-1 | TGCGCCAGCAGCGAACGGACAGGGGAGGCTGAAGCTTTCTTT | CASSERTGEAEAFF
- | - | TRBJ1-1 | TRBV4-3 | TGCGCCAGCAGCCAAAAATCGGGATTTAACACTGAAGCTTTCTTT | CASSQKSGFNTEAFF
- | - | TRBJ1-5 | TRBV7-2 | TGTGCCAGCAGCTTAAATGCAGGCCACGGTCAGCCCCAGCATTTT | CASSLNAGHGQPQHF
- | - | TRBJ2-7 | TRBV4-3 | TGCGCCAGCAGCCAAGTTATCAGTGCCCCCTACGAGCAGTACTTC | CASSQVISAPYEQYF
TRBD2 | - | TRBJ2-4 | TRBV10-3 | TGTGCCATCAGTGGGGCGACTAGCGGGTTAGCCAAAAACATTCAGTACTTC | CAISGATSGLAKNIQYF
- | - | TRBJ1-2 | TRBV6-2/TRBV6-3 | TGTGCCAGCAGTTACGAATCGGACAGCCTCCTTAACTATGGCTACACCTTC | CASSYESDSLLNYGYTF
- | few | TRBJ1-2 | TRBV30 | TGTGCCTGGAGACAAGGGGTCCCCTATGGCTACACCTTC | CAWRQGVPYGYTF
TRBD1 | - | TRBJ1-2 | TRBV5-1 | TGCGCCAGCAGATTGGGACAGGACTATGGCTACACCTTC | CASRLGQDYGYTF
- | once | TRBJ2-3 | TRBV6-2/TRBV6-3 | TGTGCCAGCAGCCCTGGCGGAGGGGGGGGCACAGATACGCAGTATTTT | CASSPGGGGGTDTQYF
- | - | TRBJ1-4 | TRBV7-2 | TGTGCCAGCAGCGCCGGGGGTGGTAATGAAAAACTGTTTTTT | CASSAGGGNEKLFF
TRBD1 | - | TRBJ2-7 | TRBV10-1 | TGCGCCAGCAGTGAGACAAAACCCGACAGGGTGTCCTACGAGCAGTACTTC | CASSETKPDRVSYEQYF
TRBD2 | - | TRBJ2-7 | TRBV4-2 | TGTGCCAGCAGCCAAAGGGCGGGGGAGACCTACGAGCAGTACTTC | CASSQRAGETYEQYF
- | - | TRBJ1-1 | TRBV7-8 | TGTGCCAGCAGCAAACAGGGCACTGAAGCTTTCTTT | CASSKQGTEAFF
- | - | TRBJ2-5 | TRBV3-1/TRBV3-2 | TGTGCCAGCAGCCAAGATCTAGGGACACAAGAGACCCAGTACTTC | CASSQDLGTQETQYF
- | once | TRBJ1-5 | TRBV6-5 | TGTGCCAGCGTCACAGGTAATCAGCCCCAGCATTTT | CASVTGNQPQHF
- | - | TRBJ1-3 | TRBV19 | TGTGCCAGTACCCTAGCCCAGTTTTACTCTGGAAACACCATATATTTT | CASTLAQFYSGNTIYF
- | - | TRBJ1-3 | TRBV11-2 | TGTGCCAGCAGCCCCTTGTGGGCGCCCGGAAACACCATATATTTT | CASSPLWAPGNTIYF
- | - | TRBJ1-1 | TRBV5-1 | TGCGCCAGCAGCTTATCGGGATTGAACACTGAAGCTTTCTTT | CASSLSGLNTEAFF
- | - | TRBJ1-2 | TRBV28 | TGTGCCAGCAGTCCCCGGCCGGGTGGCTACACCTTC | CASSPRPGGYTF
- | - | TRBJ2-5 | TRBV4-2 | TGTGCCAGCAGCCAAGCCTTCTTTGCAGACCAAGAGACCCAGTACTTC | CASSQAFFADQETQYF
- | - | TRBJ1-6 | TRBV7-9 | TGTGCCAGCAGCCTAGACGGAGCCCAAGATTCACCCCTCCACTTT | CASSLDGAQDSPLHF
- | - | TRBJ2-7 | TRBV5-1 | TGCGCCAGCAGCTTGGAGGCGGACAGTAACACCTACGAGCAGTACTTC | CASSLEADSNTYEQYF
- | - | TRBJ1-2 | TRBV12-3/TRBV12-4 | TGTGCCAGCACCAACGGGACATACTATGGCTACACCTTC | CASTNGTYYGYTF
TRBD1 | - | TRBJ1-4 | TRBV6-6 | TGTGCCAGCAGCCCTCCGCGGGACAGGGATGAAAAACTGTTTTTT | CASSPPRDRDEKLFF
- | - | TRBJ1-6 | TRBV15 | TGTGCCACCAGCAGAGATTTGGAGCGGCCACCCCTCCACTTT | CATSRDLERPPLHF
TRBD1 | once | TRBJ2-5 | TRBV7-2 | TGTGCCAGCAGCTCCGGACAGGTCCAAGAGACCCAGTACTTC | CASSSGQVQETQYF
TRBD2 | many | TRBJ2-3 | TRBV7-3 | TGTGCCAGCAGCTTACAACTAGCGGGGGGCACAGATACGCAGTATTTT | CASSLQLAGGTDTQYF
- | - | TRBJ1-4 | TRBV9 | TGTGCCAGCAGCGTAGGTGCCGCGAATGAAAAACTGTTTTTT | CASSVGAANEKLFF
- | - | TRBJ2-1 | TRBV5-1 | TGCGCCAGCAGCTTGGGGCACCCCAATGAGCAGTTCTTC | CASSLGHPNEQFF
TRBD1 | - | TRBJ2-5 | TRBV7-9 | TGTGCCAGCAGCTCAAGAGACAGGGCGTCGTACTTC | CASSSRDRASYF
TRBD1 | few | TRBJ2-7 | TRBV10-3 | TGTGCCATCAGTGGGAGAAGGGGGCAGGGGATAACCTACGAGCAGTACTTC | CAISGRRGQGITYEQYF
TRBD1 | - | TRBJ2-3 | TRBV7-3 | TGTGCCAGCAGCCCCGACCCCCCGGCAGGGGGCTCAGATACGCAGTATTTT | CASSPDPPAGGSDTQYF
- | once | TRBJ1-6 | TRBV13 | TGTGCCAGCAGCCTACAGAGAGGAGGCTCACCCCTCCACTTT | CASSLQRGGSPLHF
- | - | TRBJ1-2 | TRBV10-3 | TGTGCCATCAGTGAGGTAGAGGGGGTAGGAACAAAGTCTGGCTACACCTTC | CAISEVEGVGTKSGYTF
- | - | TRBJ1-5 | TRBV4-1 | TGCGCCAGCAGCCCAGACCCTTTACAGCCCCAGCATTTT | CASSPDPLQPQHF
- | - | TRBJ2-1 | TRBV7-2 | TGTGCCAGCAGCTTAGGGGCGGGGTCGGGCTCCTACAATGAGCAGTTCTTC | CASSLGAGSGSYNEQFF
- | - | TRBJ2-5 | TRBV7-9 | TGTGCCAGCAGCATCTACACAGGGAGGGAGGAGACCCAGTACTTC | CASSIYTGREETQYF
- | once | TRBJ1-2 | TRBV6-5 | TGTGCCGTGCAAAGGGACAAAACCTTTGGTTACACCTTC | CAVQRDKTFGYTF
- | once | TRBJ2-7 | TRBV5-1 | TGCGCCAGCAGCTGGGAGGGGGACTCCTACGAGCAGTACTTC | CASSWEGDSYEQYF
- | - | TRBJ1-4 | TRBV5-1 | TGCGCCAGCAGCCTTAATGGGGGGGAAGGTGAAAAACTGTTTTTT | CASSLNGGEGEKLFF
TRBD2 | once | TRBJ2-3 | TRBV2 | TGTGCCAGCAGTTGGACTAGCGGGGGGGCCTTAGATACGCAGTATTTT | CASSWTSGGALDTQYF
- | once | TRBJ2-4 | TRBV21-1 | TGTGCCAGCAGCAAAGGGTATAGCGGGATAGCCAAAAACATTCAGTACTTC | CASSKGYSGIAKNIQYF
- | - | TRBJ2-5 | TRBV6-5 | TGTGCCAGCACCGACGGCCCATCAGGGGGGGAGACCCAGTACTTC | CASTDGPSGGETQYF
TRBD1 | - | TRBJ2-5 | TRBV5-1 | TGCGCCAGCAGATACCTCCACTCGTCGGGACAGGGTCTGGAGACCCAGTACTTC | CASRYLHSSGQGLETQYF
- | once | TRBJ1-2 | TRBV19 | TGTGCCAGTAGTATCAGGGTTCAAGACTTCTACACCTTC | CASSIRVQDFYTF
TRBD1 | - | TRBJ1-1 | TRBV6-6 | TGTGCCAGCATTAACCCTAGACAGGGAATGAACACTGAAGCTTTCTTT | CASINPRQGMNTEAFF
- | - | TRBJ1-2 | TRBV7-9 | TGTGCCAGCAGCTTAAGGACAGCTAATGGCTACACCTTC | CASSLRTANGYTF
- | - | TRBJ1-2 | TRBV7-9 | TGTGCCAGCAGCTTAGTCTCTACTACCAATGGCTACACCTTC | CASSLVSTTNGYTF
- | - | TRBJ2-5 | TRBV2 | TGTGCCAGCAGGATGCGGGGTAGCGTCATTTCAGAGACCCAGTACTTC | CASRMRGSVISETQYF
- | - | TRBJ1-2 | TRBV19 | TGTGCCAGTAGTACCAATCGCCGGGAAAATGGCTACACCTTC | CASSTNRRENGYTF
- | - | TRBJ2-7 | TRBV7-9 | TGTGCCAGCACCACCCTGGGGGGGCCCTACGAGCAGTACTTC | CASTTLGGPYEQYF
TRBD1 | - | TRBJ1-2 | TRBV6-5 | TGTGCCAGCAGTTACGGGACAGGCCCGGACTACACCTTC | CASSYGTGPDYTF
TRBD2 | - | TRBJ2-3 | TRBV4-1 | TGCGCCAGCAGCCCCGACGCAGTAGCGGGGGGGCGCACAGATACGCAGTATTTT | CASSPDAVAGGRTDTQYF
- | - | TRBJ2-1 | TRBV5-1 | TGCGCCAGCAGCCGAGACATAGCCTACAATGAGCAGTTCTTC | CASSRDIAYNEQFF